This TCR beta chain was profiled in a study of T cells in Graves' hyperthyroidism and ophthalmopathy. This clonotype was seen ten or more times. The antigen is undetermined. Criteria for exclusion of patients were uncontrolled infection, other autoimmune disease, pregnancy or lactation. The source material, RNA transcripts, was used to amplify TCR beta CDR3 regions. With the HTBI primer set, the TCR CDR3 went through a first round of RT-PCR. TCRdb fed the multiplex PCR reads into MiXCR, producing one record per CDR3 protein. Of 650,000 to 800,000 distinct CDR3 sequences in the sample, approximately 42% were seen once. Study-level results: Ophthalmopathy was distinguished from stable hyperthyroidism by 13 V-J signatures.

Germline lookup yields CDR1 SNHLY and CDR2 FYNNEI. The V gene end was trimmed by 4 bases and the J gene end by 3 bases; junction bases not matched to a gene: 7. This CDR3 is built from 16 residues. The rearrangement links TRBV2 to TRBJ1-4; the match to TRBD1 covers 8 bases. Sequencing was performed on peripheral blood or thyroid tissue (not recorded which). This clonotype originated in an adult man with Graves' disease, either hyperthyroidism or ophthalmopathy (not recorded which). The CDR3 region is CASSGERTGSNEKLFF. The CDR3 nucleotides are TGTGCCAGCAGTGGAGAACGGACAGGGTCTAATGAAAAACTGTTTTTT.